The rows below give T cell receptor beta chains drawn from one sample of a study of blood T cell repertoires in COVID-19. Profiled with immunoSEQ multiplex PCR; TCRdb holds only in-frame clones, not every one. The sample has about 50,000 clones, around 90% seen once; the top ten hold under 4.5%. The sequencing input was peripheral blood. Receptor source: a human donor in a cohort sampled during active COVID-19. Both conserved end residues are trimmed from each CDR3. A D gene is named only where the DNA matches it firmly. The listing skips clone size in some rows; elsewhere it reads once, few, many or a size class.

V gene	J gene	D gene	clone size	CDR3 protein
TRBV21-1	TRBJ2-1	-	-	ASSPRLAGGPRGQF
TRBV9	TRBJ2-3	-	once	ASSGGTVTDTQY
TRBV2	TRBJ2-1	-	-	ASSESERGHNLSYNEQF
TRBV7-9	TRBJ2-1	TRBD2	once	ASSPGTSGRNNEQF
TRBV6-4	TRBJ2-1	TRBD2	-	ASSDTGTSGSNEQF
TRBV12-3/TRBV12-4	TRBJ1-1	-	-	ASSLGSGEAF
TRBV5-3	TRBJ1-2	TRBD1	-	ARSGGTGDYGYT
TRBV29-1	TRBJ2-1	TRBD2	once	SVDSSGPYNEQF
TRBV5-1	TRBJ1-1	TRBD1	-	ASSLPGTGGRTTEAF
TRBV11-3	TRBJ2-7	-	-	ASSLDGSSYEQY
TRBV18	TRBJ1-5	-	-	ASSPRGTWGNQPQH